This TCR beta chain appears in the sequencing data of a study of blood T cell repertoires in COVID-19 (dated by TCRdb to 2020 to 2022). Study-level background: Samples from collaborators originated in the United States, Italy and Spain and spanned both the acute and convalescent phases of COVID-19. The material from the prospective study consisted of cDNA or gDNA derived from T cells, B-cell-depleted T cells, or PBMCs. The dataset comprised deeply sampled blood TCRbeta repertoires from subjects exposed to, actively infected with, or recovered from COVID-19. The repertoires were released in a freely available public database intended as a resource for research on the immune response to SARS-CoV-2. The samples were drawn from the first 160 participants of the ongoing ImmuneRACE study and from 1,200 or so subjects provided by 6 global collaborators. The sample metadata nearly always contained a de-identified subject ID, COVID-19 status, age in years and sex. Where available, HLA class I and class II types were taken from metadata supplied by the sample provider and were not determined by assay-based typing.

Samples from volunteer blood donors who had recovered from COVID-19 were contributed by a second Seattle source. Collaborating institutions collected whole blood in K2EDTA tubes following their own protocols. For TCRbeta analysis, collaborator samples were shipped as frozen whole blood, as isolated PBMCs, or as DNA extracted from either sample type. A remark on this clone: Its recognized antigen is unknown. No base quality values were provided; no much bigger clone lies one nucleotide off.

TCRbeta CDR3 regions were amplified from genomic DNA by means of the immunoSEQ Assay, a bias-controlled multiplex PCR. Concerning the study's data processing: Within the assay, amplification of reference gene primers was used to estimate how many nucleated cells each sample contained. Sequence reads were collapsed and filtered to measure the absolute abundance of every unique TCRbeta CDR3 rearrangement. For each sample, productive Simpson clonality was calculated by taking the square root of Simpson's diversity index across productive rearrangements. Imported from immuneACCESS, the table was reduced by TCRdb to in-frame sequences with V and J called. These copies leave out some clones; in studies compared against another copy, an unresolved V gene accounts for under half, and the cause of the remainder is not known. V, J and clone size reflect that table, while D and trimming were determined from the DNA. This sample lists some 320,000 clones; about nine tenths were detected once. Approximately 7% of the sample is held by the ten biggest clonotypes.

The CDR3 holds 17 amino acids from the cysteine to the phenylalanine. Just the 51-base CDR3 DNA is kept, in frame starting at base 1. As encoded in the germline V gene, CDR1 is SGHTA while CDR2 is FQGNSA. Relative to germline, V is missing 4 bases and J is missing 1 base, with 10 bases of the junction outside any gene match. Overall study outcomes, separate from this receptor: The quantity of clinical and demographic metadata differed by source and by participant and was supplied without curation.

The V and J genes are TRBV7-2 and TRBJ2-1; 7 nucleotides in the junction match TRBD2. Material: peripheral blood. The clonotype originates from a woman in her thirties who had recovered from COVID-19. The CDR3 protein sequence reads: CASSSFGSGVSYNEQFF. In nucleotide form, the sequence is TGTGCCAGCAGCTCCTTCGGAAGCGGGGTTTCCTACAATGAGCAGTTCTTC.